What follows is one T cell receptor beta chain and its context. The data belong to a study of blood T cell repertoires in COVID-19. Looking at the study overall: COVID-19 samples from acute and convalescent phases originated in the United States, Italy and Spain. Nucleic acid was either cDNA or gDNA, and it came from T cells, B-cell-depleted T cells, or PBMCs.

The V gene end was trimmed by 6 bases and the J gene end by 10 bases; junction bases not matched to a gene: 12. The germline gives CDR1 MNHEY, CDR2 SMNVEV (reference sequence). CDR3 length equals 15 residues. In the original processing: Estimates of nucleated cell counts were drawn from the amplification of reference gene primers. Sequenced by immunoSEQ multiplex PCR; TCRdb stores in-frame clones only, minus some. The V and J calls and clone size are taken from that table; D and trimming were inferred from the DNA. The sample lists more than 95,000 clones; around 81% were seen once. Sequencing used peripheral blood. The TCR was taken from a man between 60 and 75 years old with acute or convalescent COVID-19. The chain links TRBV27 to TRBJ1-6; 7 bases fit TRBD1. CDR3 DNA: TGTGCCAGCAGACTCTACAGGGGAACGGGCTCACCCCTCCACTTT. Translated: CASRLYRGTGSPLHF.